Presented here are 21 T cell receptor beta chains from one specimen sequenced in a study of blood T cell repertoires in COVID-19. Sequencing was performed with immunoSEQ multiplex PCR; in TCRdb, only in-frame clones are kept and a portion is missing. The sample has about 190,000 clones; roughly 88% are singletons. Sequencing was carried out using peripheral blood. The receptors were sampled from a woman aged 40 to 49 who had recovered from COVID-19.

This clone came up once. This rearrangement joins TRBV27 to TRBJ2-1, with TRBD2 matching 11 bases. CDR1 is MNHEY and CDR2 is SMNVEV in the germline V gene (reference sequence). The J segment lost 0 bases and the V segment lost 4 bases, leaving 2 bases of the junction unmatched. The CDR3 length is 16 residues. DNA for the CDR3: TGTGCCAGCAGTTCAGGACTAGCGGGCTCCTACAATGAGCAGTTCTTC. Amino acids: CASSSGLAGSYNEQFF.

The chain employs TRBV6-5 and TRBJ1-2; TRBD1 might be the D (6 bases). Germline V gene sequence: CDR1 MNHEY, CDR2 SVGAGI. The CDR3 has 14 amino acids. The ends were cut back, 7 bases at V and 5 bases at J, with 17 bases in the middle. The CDR3 here is CASTDRSVNYGYTF. CDR3 in DNA: TGTGCCAGCACCGACAGGAGCGTAAATTATGGCTACACCTTC.

The V and J genes are TRBV24-1 and TRBJ1-2, with D maybe TRBD1 (5 bases). The germline V gene encodes CDR1 KGHDR and CDR2 SFDVKD. V shed 1 base and J shed 9 bases, with 8 bases lying between them. The CDR3 is 12 amino acids. In DNA form, the CDR3 reads TGTGCCACCAGTGATTTTGACAGACGCTACACCTTC. The encoded protein is CATSDFDRRYTF.

The chain has TRBV18 and TRBJ1-5, with unresolved D. This CDR3 spans 14 amino acids. Trimming left V 2 bases short and J 2 bases short, with 7 bases between. Germline V CDR1 and CDR2: KGHSH, LQKENI. The CDR3 DNA reads as TGTGCCAGCTCACCAGGGAGGCGCAATCAGCCCCAGCATTTT. Translation gives CASSPGRRNQPQHF.

V is TRBV5-1 and J is TRBJ2-6, with a possible D match to TRBD2 (6 bases). Germline CDR1 is SGHRS and CDR2 is YFSETQ. Trimming took off 4 bases at V and 0 bases at J, with 11 bases between the two ends. CDR3 length equals 16 residues. CDR3 nucleotides: TGCGCCAGCAGCCCCCCGGGAGCCTCTGGGGCCAACGTCCTGACTTTC. This translates into CASSPPGASGANVLTF.

The chain carries TRBV6-5 and TRBJ2-7; TRBD2 agrees at 7 bases. This CDR3 has 15 amino acids. Germline CDR1 MNHEY, CDR2 SVGAGI. The ends lost 4 bases at V and 4 bases at J; junction bases unmatched: 10. The CDR3 is CASSLMTGGPYEQYF. CDR3 nucleotide sequence: TGTGCCAGCAGTTTGATGACGGGAGGACCTTACGAGCAGTACTTC.

The chain recombines TRBV7-2 with TRBJ2-7, with 11 bases lining up with TRBD2. The junction had 5 bases not matched to a gene; V was cut back by 2 bases and J by 2 bases. The CDR3 covers 16 residues. CDR1 SGHTA and CDR2 FQGNSA come from the germline V gene. CDR3 DNA: TGTGCCAGCAGCTTAACTAGCGGGAGCCACACCTACGAGCAGTACTTC. Translated, it gives CASSLTSGSHTYEQYF.

V and J are TRBV5-1 and TRBJ2-7; D might be TRBD1 (6 bases). CDR3 size: 16 residues. CDR1 and CDR2 from the germline V gene are SGHRS and YFSETQ. With 4 bases removed from V and 4 bases from J, the gap between germline ends came to 21 bases. The DNA for the CDR3 is TGCGCCAGCAGCCGGGACCCGCCAGATCAGGGGTACGAGCAGTACTTC. It encodes CASSRDPPDQGYEQYF.

The gene calls are TRBV9 and TRBJ2-1; TRBD2 matches at 10 bases. The V gene's germline CDR1 is SGDLS and CDR2 YYNGEE. This CDR3 is 15 amino acids long. The V segment lost 4 bases and the J segment 4 bases; nucleotides outside the gene matches: 5. CDR3 region: CASSQTSGIYNEQFF. The CDR3 coding sequence is TGTGCCAGCAGCCAAACTAGCGGGATATACAATGAGCAGTTCTTC. The full variable domain, with the rest looked up from reference TRBV9 and TRBJ2-1, is DSGVTQTPKHLITATGQRVTLRCSPRSGDLSVYWYQQSLDQGLQFLIQYYNGEERAKGNILERFSAQQFPDLHSELNLSSLELGDSALYFCASSQTSGIYNEQFFGPGTRLTVL.

The gene calls are TRBV18 and TRBJ2-3; 9 positions match TRBD1. V shed 3 bases and J 2 bases; nucleotides not matched to a gene: 6. Germline V lookup: CDR1 KGHSH, CDR2 LQKENI. The CDR3 contains 16 residues. The DNA for the CDR3 is TGTGCCAGCTCACCTGGACAGGGGTCCATCACAGATACGCAGTATTTT. Its protein product is CASSPGQGSITDTQYF.

V and J are TRBV7-2 and TRBJ1-4; no clear D. The CDR3 spans 15 residues. Trimming removed 1 base at V and 0 bases at J, with 6 bases between. The V gene's germline CDR1 is SGHTA and CDR2 FQGNSA. CDR3 loop: CASSLDGTTNEKLFF. In DNA, the CDR3 is TGTGCCAGCAGCTTAGACGGGACAACTAATGAAAAACTGTTTTTT.

The CDR3 region has the DNA TGTGCCAGCAGCCTTGTGGGCTCCCAACGCTACGAGCAGTACTTC. Protein: CASSLVGSQRYEQYF. The chain uses TRBV14 and TRBJ2-7; D is unresolved. The germline V and J ends were trimmed by 4 bases and 3 bases, with 16 bases remaining between them. The CDR3 totals 15 residues. Germline V gene lookup returns CDR1 SGHDN and CDR2 FVKESK. Together with reference TRBV14 and TRBJ2-7, the CDR3 gives the full variable domain: EAGVTQFPSHSVIEKGQTVTLRCDPISGHDNLYWYRRVMGKEIKFLLHFVKESKQDESGMPNNRFLAERTGGTYSTLKVQPAELEDSGVYFCASSLVGSQRYEQYFGPGTRLTVT.

V is TRBV20-1 and J is TRBJ1-1; possibly TRBD1 for D (6 bases). The germline V and J ends were trimmed by 3 bases and 3 bases, with 11 bases remaining between them. Germline-derived CDR1 and CDR2 are DFQATT and SNEGSKA (reference sequence). This CDR3 comprises 13 residues. As DNA, the CDR3 is TGCAGTGCTAGTATGGGGGCGTACACTGAAGCTTTCTTT. This codes for CSASMGAYTEAFF.

V is TRBV27 and J is TRBJ2-1; D unresolved. CDR3 length: 16 residues. Per the germline V gene, CDR1 is MNHEY and CDR2 is SMNVEV (reference sequence). The V gene lost 6 bases and the J gene lost 2 bases, with 17 bases spanning the gap. In nucleotides, the CDR3 is TGTGCCAGCAGCCGTATACCCGGCGGTCCCTACAATGAGCAGTTCTTC. Translated, it gives CASSRIPGGPYNEQFF.

This clone has a single count. The rearrangement joins TRBV10-3 to TRBJ2-1; D may be TRBD2 (6 bases). Trimming left V 4 bases short and J 5 bases short, with 15 bases between. The CDR3 runs 15 residues. CDR1 is ENHRY and CDR2 is SYGVKD in the germline V gene. This chain's CDR3 is CAISVQIIADNEQFF. The DNA of the CDR3 is TGTGCCATCAGTGTCCAGATTATAGCGGACAATGAGCAGTTCTTC.

The chain employs TRBV19 and TRBJ2-6; D is undetermined. The V and J ends lost 5 bases and 0 bases respectively, with 11 bases between them. Germline-derived CDR1 and CDR2 are LNHDA and SQIVND (reference sequence). The CDR3 is 16 amino acids. Written as DNA, the CDR3 is TGTGCCAGTAGTCCACTGCGCTTCTCTGGGGCCAACGTCCTGACTTTC. As protein: CASSPLRFSGANVLTF.

The V and J genes are TRBV19 and TRBJ2-1; 13 bases agree with TRBD2. Trimming removed 5 bases from V and 7 bases from J; junction bases left unmatched: 8. Germline V gene lookup returns CDR1 LNHDA and CDR2 SQIVND (reference sequence). The CDR3 covers 16 residues. This CDR3 reads CASSDIPGLAGNEQFF. In DNA form, the CDR3 reads TGTGCCAGTAGTGATATACCGGGACTAGCGGGAAATGAGCAGTTCTTC.

This rearrangement joins TRBV30 to TRBJ2-7; 10 bases match TRBD2. V dropped 2 bases and J dropped 5; count of bases not matched to a gene: 9. CDR3 length: 15 residues. CDR1 and CDR2 from the germline V gene are GTSNPN and SVGIG (reference sequence). DNA for the CDR3: TGTGCCTGGAGTTATCAGACTAGCGGGCGGAACGAGCAGTACTTC. It specifies CAWSYQTSGRNEQYF. The full variable domain, its missing parts supplied by reference TRBV30 and TRBJ2-7, is SQTIHQWPATLVQPVGSPLSLECTVEGTSNPNLYWYRQAAGRGLQLLFYSVGIGQISSEVPQNLSASRPQDRQFILSSKKLLLSDSGFYLCAWSYQTSGRNEQYFGPGTRLTVT.

The chain employs TRBV19 and TRBJ2-3; 8 bases match TRBD1. CDR3 length: 14 amino acids. CDR1 and CDR2 (germline): LNHDA, SQIVND (reference sequence). J lost 0 bases, V lost 11 bases, and 7 bases had no gene match. The CDR3 DNA sequence: TGTGCCTCCAGGACAGGGAAGAGCACAGATACGCAGTATTTT. Translation gives CASRTGKSTDTQYF.

The chain is built from TRBV6-5 and TRBJ1-5, with TRBD1 matching over 11 bases. V was clipped by 5 bases and J by 11 bases; unmatched bases: 8. Germline V gene lookup returns CDR1 MNHEY and CDR2 SVGAGI. CDR3 size: 14 residues. The CDR3 reads CASSMDRGRETQHF. CDR3 nucleotides: TGTGCCAGCAGTATGGACAGGGGGCGAGAGACCCAGCATTTT.

This rearrangement joins TRBV12-3 or TRBV12-4 to TRBJ1-2, with D tentatively TRBD1 (6 bases). Trimming cost V 6 bases and J 4 bases, with 12 bases left between them. The CDR3 is 13 residues long. The CDR3, as DNA: TGTGCCAGCAGCACAGGGACCCTCTATGGCTACACCTTC. This codes for CASSTGTLYGYTF.